The 18 T cell receptor beta chains listed next were all sequenced from one sample in a study of T cell changes during pregnancy in multiple sclerosis. Only in-frame clones appear in the TCRdb table, and some are missing; sequencing was by immunoSEQ multiplex PCR. The table shows some 70,000 clones, with 90% to 95% occurring only once. Sample: peripheral blood, taken in the second trimester of pregnancy. All receptors come from a female donor in good health, enrolled as a control in a pregnancy study.

V is TRBV2 and J is TRBJ2-2; D might be TRBD1 (5 bases). This CDR3 has 15 amino acids. V was shortened by 9 bases and J by 0 bases, with 14 bases between the two germline ends. Germline loops: CDR1 SNHLY, CDR2 FYNNEI. The DNA of the CDR3 is TGTGCCAGTACCTCCAGGACAACGAACACCGGGGAGCTGTTTTTT. Protein product: CASTSRTTNTGELFF.

This clone came up once. One junction end does not reproduce the germline sequence, and a read error may be involved. This rearrangement joins TRBV7-6 to TRBJ2-5, with TRBD1 matching over 7 bases. The V gene's germline CDR1 is SGHVS and CDR2 FNYEAQ. The CDR3 is 15 residues long. The CDR3 region is CASSLAIRGQATQYF. CDR3 sequence (DNA): TGTGCCAGCAGCTTAGCTATAAGGGGGCAAGCGACCCAGTACTTC.

This clone came up once. The chain joins TRBV10-1 to TRBJ1-1; perhaps TRBD1 as D (5 bases). This CDR3 is 14 amino acids long. The germline V and J ends were trimmed by 5 bases and 1 base, with 11 bases remaining between them. Germline V gives CDR1 WNHNN, CDR2 SYGVQD (reference sequence). CDR3 bases: TGCGCCAGCAGTACAGGAACAGCGAACACTGAAGCTTTCTTT. Protein sequence: CASSTGTANTEAFF.

The CDR3 DNA reads as TGTGCCAGCAGCTTCAGCGGCTCAGTAACCTACGAGCAGTACTTC. Translating it yields CASSFSGSVTYEQYF. V and J are TRBV5-4 and TRBJ2-7; D is possibly TRBD2 (5 bases). Germline values: CDR1 SGHNT, CDR2 YYREEE (reference sequence). Trimming removed 2 bases at V and 2 bases at J, with 14 bases between. The CDR3 length is 15 residues. Looking up the rest from reference TRBV5-4 and TRBJ2-7 gives the full variable domain: ETGVTQSPTHLIKTRGQQVTLRCSSQSGHNTVSWYQQALGQGPQFIFQYYREEENGRGNFPPRFSGLQFPNYSSELNVNALELDDSALYLCASSFSGSVTYEQYFGPGTRLTVT.

The chain uses TRBV19 and TRBJ1-1; 8 positions match TRBD1. CDR3 length: 15 residues. CDR1 and CDR2 (germline): LNHDA, SQIVND (reference sequence). J lost 3 bases, V lost 7 bases, and 10 bases had no gene match. CDR3 in amino acids: CASTQGAGRDTEAFF. CDR3 nucleotides: TGTGCCAGTACGCAGGGGGCGGGTAGGGACACTGAAGCTTTCTTT.

V and J are TRBV19 and TRBJ2-7, with D perhaps TRBD2 (5 bases). Per germline, CDR1 LNHDA and CDR2 SQIVND (reference sequence). The CDR3 runs to 15 residues. V lost 2 bases and J lost 3, with 14 bases in between. CDR3 sequence (DNA): TGTGCCAGTAGTATACCGTCCCACGCGGGCTACGAGCAGTACTTC. Translation: CASSIPSHAGYEQYF.

The chain joins TRBV7-8 to TRBJ2-7; tentatively, D is TRBD2 (5 bases). This CDR3 has 13 residues. Trimming pared 1 base from V and 4 bases from J, leaving 8 bases between. Germline-derived CDR1 and CDR2 are SGHVS and FQNEAQ. CDR3 sequence (DNA): TGTGCCAGCAGCTTAGTATCGGGGTACGAGCAGTACTTC. It specifies CASSLVSGYEQYF.

V and J are TRBV2 and TRBJ2-7, with D perhaps TRBD2 (6 bases). The CDR3 contains 12 residues. Germline-derived CDR1 and CDR2 are SNHLY and FYNNEI. The ends were cut back, 2 bases at V and 7 bases at J, with 9 bases in the middle. CDR3 loop: CASSESGREQYF. The CDR3 DNA follows: TGTGCCAGCAGTGAATCCGGGAGAGAGCAGTACTTC.

On this clone: It is likely a read error, because the conserved phenylalanine at the end of the CDR3 is missing. Because the CDR3's place on the DNA is in doubt, the DNA is left out and the CDR3 is given as listed by TCRdb. J is TRBJ1-1 and V is TRBV5-8; TRBD1, the table's D call, was not compared with the DNA. The CDR3 adds up to 17 amino acids, both ends counted. Germline V gene sequence: CDR1 SGHTS, CDR2 YDEGEE. The CDR3 loop is CASSWERGQKPNPGPFI.

This clone has a handful of counts. CDR3 in amino acids: CASTETGRGTEAFF. The DNA of the CDR3 is TGTGCCAGCACCGAGACAGGGCGGGGTACTGAAGCTTTCTTT. The chain uses TRBV27 and TRBJ1-1; the match to TRBD1 covers 7 bases. Germline-derived CDR1 and CDR2 are MNHEY and SMNVEV (reference sequence). The CDR3 runs 14 residues. The V gene end was trimmed by 7 bases and the J gene end by 5 bases; junction bases not matched to a gene: 10.

V gene TRBV7-2 combines with J gene TRBJ2-7; TRBD2 aligns across 11 bases. The CDR3 sequence is 16 residues long. The J segment lost 1 base and the V segment lost 1 base, leaving 3 bases of the junction unmatched. Germline CDR1 is SGHTA and CDR2 is FQGNSA. The CDR3 here is CASSLGLAGGSYEQYF. In DNA, the CDR3 is TGTGCCAGCAGCTTAGGCCTAGCGGGGGGATCCTACGAGCAGTACTTC.

In this sample, this clone turned up a few times. The chain carries TRBV19 and TRBJ1-5; a weak D match, TRBD1 (6 bases). Germline CDR1 reads LNHDA; CDR2 reads SQIVND (reference sequence). The ends were cut back, 6 bases at V and 8 bases at J, with 20 bases in the middle. The CDR3 totals 15 residues. The CDR3 here is CASSRSRGTLEPQHF. The CDR3 nucleotides read TGTGCCAGTAGCAGATCTAGGGGGACGCTAGAGCCCCAGCATTTT.

As regards this clone: The same CDR3 can be traced to other DNA sequences in this sample. The chain is built from TRBV6-1 and TRBJ2-1; perhaps TRBD2 as D (6 bases). The length of the CDR3 is 15 residues. CDR1 is MNHNS and CDR2 is SASEGT in the germline V gene. V shed 1 base and J shed 1 base, with 8 bases lying between them. This chain's CDR3 is CASSEEAGSYNEQFF. DNA for the CDR3: TGTGCCAGCAGTGAAGAGGCGGGGTCCTACAATGAGCAGTTCTTC.

The rearrangement uses TRBV19 and TRBJ2-1; TRBD2 matches 13 bases. After removal of 6 bases from V and 0 bases from J, the junction contained 14 bases not matched to a gene. From germline, CDR1 is LNHDA and CDR2 SQIVND (reference sequence). The CDR3 extends over 20 amino acids. The CDR3 protein is CASSISGTSGGVSSYNEQFF. The CDR3 DNA follows: TGTGCCAGTAGCATCTCGGGAACTAGCGGGGGGGTGAGCTCCTACAATGAGCAGTTCTTC.

The rearrangement uses TRBV6-5 and TRBJ2-3; 8 nucleotides line up with TRBD2. Losses at the gene ends were 7 bases for V and 3 bases for J; bases not matched to a gene: 6. CDR1 is MNHEY and CDR2 is SVGAGI in the germline V gene. This CDR3 is 14 amino acids long. DNA of the CDR3: TGTGCCAGCATGCGGGAGGAGGGGACAGATACGCAGTATTTT. This translates into CASMREEGTDTQYF.

The chain has TRBV28 and TRBJ2-7; D gene unclear. The CDR3 consists of 13 residues. Deletions cut 6 bases from V and 3 bases from J, with 12 bases between. The germline V gene has CDR1 MDHEN and CDR2 SYDVKM. CDR3 bases: TGTGCCAGCAGCCCTGGAGAAAGCTACGAGCAGTACTTC. This translates into CASSPGESYEQYF. The variable domain in full, completed from reference TRBV28 and TRBJ2-7, reads DVKVTQSSRYLVKRTGEKVFLECVQDMDHENMFWYRQDPGLGLRLIYFSYDVKMKEKGDIPEGYSVSREKKERFSLILESASTNQTSMYLCASSPGESYEQYFGPGTRLTVT.

This chain connects TRBV5-5 to TRBJ1-5; 9 bases agree with TRBD1. V lost 3 bases and J lost 2; bases outside the gene matches: 0. Germline V lookup: CDR1 SGHKS, CDR2 YYEKEE (reference sequence). The CDR3 totals 14 residues. CDR3 bases: TGTGCCAGCAGCTGGGACAGGGGCAATCAGCCCCAGCATTTT. Translated, it gives CASSWDRGNQPQHF.

This rearrangement joins TRBV19 to TRBJ2-7; 7 positions match TRBD2. Germline-derived CDR1 and CDR2 are LNHDA and SQIVND (reference sequence). CDR3 length: 16 residues. With 3 bases clipped from V and 2 bases from J, the junction kept 10 bases outside the gene matches. Here the CDR3 DNA reads TGTGCCAGTAGTATCAAGGGGAGGGGAAGGACCTACGAGCAGTACTTC. Its protein product is CASSIKGRGRTYEQYF.